Listed below are T cell receptor beta chains from one sample, sequenced in a study of vaccination and CD4 T cells after COVID-19. TCRdb re-called the PCR reads with MiXCR, one entry per CDR3 protein. The data hold about 21,000 distinct CDR3 sequences, with roughly 50% observed a single time. For these receptors, no antigen is known. Material: CD4+ T cells from blood, cultured in vitro. All receptors come from a human donor who had recovered from COVID-19. The CDR3 runs from the conserved cysteine through the conserved F or W. A D gene is named only where the DNA matches it firmly. Clone size is given for some rows only: seen once, a few or many times, or a class if the clone is expanded.

v_call: TRBV4-1
clone_size: few
d_call: -
j_call: TRBJ1-4
cdr3_nt: TGCGCCAGCAGCCAGGTCCGGACGGCAACTAATGAAAAACTGTTTTTT
cdr3_aa: CASSQVRTATNEKLFF

v_call: TRBV6-5
clone_size: -
d_call: TRBD1
j_call: TRBJ1-2
cdr3_nt: TGTGCCAGCAGTTACGGCACAGGGGCTCCTAACTATGGCTACACCTTC
cdr3_aa: CASSYGTGAPNYGYTF

v_call: TRBV6-4
clone_size: few
d_call: -
j_call: TRBJ1-2
cdr3_nt: TGTGCCAGCAGGGGTACAGGGAACTATGGCTACACCTTC
cdr3_aa: CASRGTGNYGYTF

v_call: TRBV7-9
clone_size: -
d_call: TRBD1
j_call: TRBJ1-2
cdr3_nt: TGTGCCAGCAGCTTAGGTCAGGGGGATGGCTACACCTTC
cdr3_aa: CASSLGQGDGYTF

v_call: TRBV6-2/TRBV6-3
clone_size: few
d_call: -
j_call: TRBJ1-2
cdr3_nt: TGTGCCAGCAGTTCCGCACCTTTCTATGGCTACACCTTC
cdr3_aa: CASSSAPFYGYTF

v_call: TRBV19
clone_size: -
d_call: -
j_call: TRBJ1-6
cdr3_nt: TGTGCCAGTAGTATGAGGCGCGATTCACCCCTCCACTTT
cdr3_aa: CASSMRRDSPLHF

v_call: TRBV7-3
clone_size: -
d_call: -
j_call: TRBJ2-3
cdr3_nt: TGTGCCAGCAGCAAGGGGGGTGGTACGCAGTATTTT
cdr3_aa: CASSKGGGTQYF

v_call: TRBV18
clone_size: -
d_call: -
j_call: TRBJ2-7
cdr3_nt: TGTGCCAGCTCACCTGGGACGGACTCCTACGAGCAGTACTTC
cdr3_aa: CASSPGTDSYEQYF

v_call: TRBV20-1
clone_size: -
d_call: -
j_call: TRBJ1-4
cdr3_nt: TGCAGTGTTAGAGGGGACGAAAAACTGTTTTTT
cdr3_aa: CSVRGDEKLFF

v_call: TRBV5-4
clone_size: once
d_call: -
j_call: TRBJ2-5
cdr3_nt: TGTGCCAGCAGCTTGGGGGTTAGCGACCAGGAGACCCAGTACTTC
cdr3_aa: CASSLGVSDQETQYF

v_call: TRBV7-6
clone_size: few
d_call: -
j_call: TRBJ1-5
cdr3_nt: TGTGCCAGCAGCTTACTTGGGGCTAATCAGCCCCAGCATTTT
cdr3_aa: CASSLLGANQPQHF

v_call: TRBV18
clone_size: -
d_call: -
j_call: TRBJ1-1
cdr3_nt: TGTGCCAGCTCACCATATTCAGGGTTGGGGACTGAAGCTTTCTTT
cdr3_aa: CASSPYSGLGTEAFF

v_call: TRBV6-1
clone_size: -
d_call: -
j_call: TRBJ1-5
cdr3_nt: TGTGCCAGCAGTGCGATGGGCAATCAGCCCCAGCATTTT
cdr3_aa: CASSAMGNQPQHF

v_call: TRBV7-2
clone_size: -
d_call: -
j_call: TRBJ1-5
cdr3_nt: TGTGCCAGCAGCTCCGTGCGGAATCAGCCCCAGCATTTT
cdr3_aa: CASSSVRNQPQHF

v_call: TRBV7-5
clone_size: -
d_call: -
j_call: TRBJ2-3
cdr3_nt: -
cdr3_aa: CISVPEASSIDRSPTDTQYF

v_call: TRBV30
clone_size: -
d_call: -
j_call: TRBJ1-2
cdr3_nt: TGTGCCTGGAGTATAACAGGGCTCGGGTATGGCTACACCTTC
cdr3_aa: CAWSITGLGYGYTF

v_call: TRBV5-1
clone_size: -
d_call: -
j_call: TRBJ2-5
cdr3_nt: TGCGCCAGCAGCCGGGGGACTCCGCAAGAGACCCAGTACTTC
cdr3_aa: CASSRGTPQETQYF

v_call: TRBV5-4
clone_size: -
d_call: -
j_call: TRBJ1-1
cdr3_nt: TGTGCCAGCAGCCGAGGACATCTGAACACTGAAGCTTTCTTT
cdr3_aa: CASSRGHLNTEAFF

v_call: TRBV7-9
clone_size: -
d_call: -
j_call: TRBJ1-1
cdr3_nt: TGTGCCAGCAGCTTAGATCCGGGGTGGGGCACTGAAGCTTTCTTT
cdr3_aa: CASSLDPGWGTEAFF

v_call: TRBV6-2/TRBV6-3
clone_size: few
d_call: -
j_call: TRBJ1-5
cdr3_nt: TGTGCCAGCAGCCAAGGACAGAACAAAATTAGCAATCAGCCCCAGCATTTT
cdr3_aa: CASSQGQNKISNQPQHF

v_call: TRBV7-9
clone_size: few
d_call: TRBD1
j_call: TRBJ2-6
cdr3_nt: TGTGCCAGCAGCTTAGTGCTGGGACAGGGGGCGAGTGGGGCCAACGTCCTGACTTTC
cdr3_aa: CASSLVLGQGASGANVLTF

v_call: TRBV7-2
clone_size: once
d_call: -
j_call: TRBJ2-2
cdr3_nt: TGTGCCAGCAGCCCTAAGCGGGACACCGGGGAGCTGTTTTTT
cdr3_aa: CASSPKRDTGELFF

v_call: TRBV6-1
clone_size: few
d_call: -
j_call: TRBJ1-6
cdr3_nt: TGTGCCAGCAGTACCACGGCCCCCCTCAGGGGTGGAGAATCACCCCTCCACTTT
cdr3_aa: CASSTTAPLRGGESPLHF

v_call: TRBV7-9
clone_size: once
d_call: -
j_call: TRBJ2-7
cdr3_nt: TGTGCCAGCAGCCCCGGAGGGGTCGAGCAGTACTTC
cdr3_aa: CASSPGGVEQYF

v_call: TRBV27
clone_size: few
d_call: TRBD1
j_call: TRBJ1-2
cdr3_nt: TGTGCCAGCAGTTCCGGACAGGGGAGGCGCGGCTACACCTTC
cdr3_aa: CASSSGQGRRGYTF

v_call: TRBV24-1
clone_size: few
d_call: -
j_call: TRBJ2-7
cdr3_nt: TGTGCCACCAATGAGGGGCCGACCCACGAGCAGTACTTC
cdr3_aa: CATNEGPTHEQYF

v_call: TRBV7-2
clone_size: few
d_call: TRBD1
j_call: TRBJ1-1
cdr3_nt: TGTGCCAGCAGTCTTAACAGGGGGCGGGTTAGCACTGAAGCTTTCTTT
cdr3_aa: CASSLNRGRVSTEAFF

v_call: TRBV30
clone_size: -
d_call: -
j_call: TRBJ1-6
cdr3_nt: TGTGCCCATAGGGGGGCACTGAGCTCCTATAATTCACCCCTCCACTTT
cdr3_aa: CAHRGALSSYNSPLHF

v_call: TRBV27
clone_size: -
d_call: -
j_call: TRBJ1-2
cdr3_nt: TGTGCCAGCAAACCAGTAGCTAACTATGGCTACACCTTC
cdr3_aa: CASKPVANYGYTF

v_call: TRBV20-1
clone_size: -
d_call: -
j_call: TRBJ2-3
cdr3_nt: TGCAGTGCTAACCCGAGCTGGGGCGGCACAGATACGCAGTATTTT
cdr3_aa: CSANPSWGGTDTQYF

v_call: TRBV7-6
clone_size: -
d_call: -
j_call: TRBJ1-1
cdr3_nt: TGTGCGAGCAGCTTGAACTTTGGCACTGAAGCTTTCTTT
cdr3_aa: CASSLNFGTEAFF

v_call: TRBV19
clone_size: -
d_call: -
j_call: TRBJ1-1
cdr3_nt: TGTGCCAGTAGAAAAACAGGGATCAACACTGAAGCTTTCTTT
cdr3_aa: CASRKTGINTEAFF

v_call: TRBV9
clone_size: -
d_call: -
j_call: TRBJ1-1
cdr3_nt: TGTGCCAGCAGCGTAGGCCGGCTGAACACTGAAGCTTTCTTT
cdr3_aa: CASSVGRLNTEAFF

v_call: TRBV10-1
clone_size: few
d_call: -
j_call: TRBJ1-5
cdr3_nt: TGCGCCAGCCCCCCCCGAGCCCAGCATTTT
cdr3_aa: CASPPRAQHF

v_call: TRBV6-1
clone_size: -
d_call: TRBD1
j_call: TRBJ2-1
cdr3_nt: TGTGCCAGCAACTTCGGACAGGGGGCAGGTGAGCAGTTCTTC
cdr3_aa: CASNFGQGAGEQFF

v_call: TRBV20-1
clone_size: few
d_call: TRBD2
j_call: TRBJ2-3
cdr3_nt: TGCAGTGCTAGTAGCGGGAGAGGGACAGATACGCAGTATTTT
cdr3_aa: CSASSGRGTDTQYF

v_call: TRBV7-3
clone_size: -
d_call: TRBD2
j_call: TRBJ2-6
cdr3_nt: TGTGCCAGCAGCTTAAGAGGGACTAGCGGGAGTTCTGGGGCCAACGTCCTGACTTTC
cdr3_aa: CASSLRGTSGSSGANVLTF

v_call: TRBV20-1
clone_size: few
d_call: -
j_call: TRBJ1-5
cdr3_nt: TGCAGTGCGTCCTCTCTTGGGGGTCAGCCCCAGCATTTT
cdr3_aa: CSASSLGGQPQHF

v_call: TRBV20-1
clone_size: -
d_call: TRBD2
j_call: TRBJ2-5
cdr3_nt: TGCAGTGCTAGAGTTGACCCCGGTAGCGGGGGTAAAGAGACCCAGTACTTC
cdr3_aa: CSARVDPGSGGKETQYF